Listed below are T cell receptor beta chains from one sample, sequenced in a study of molecular identifiers for immune sequencing clone quantification. From the PCR reads, TCRdb called clonotypes with MiXCR, one entry per CDR3 protein. The table records some 680,000 distinct CDR3 sequences, about 25% of them present only once. The sequencing input was naive CD8+ T cells from blood, with Jurkat cell RNA spiked in. All receptors come from a human donor in good health. Some libraries in this study had Jurkat cell RNA spiked in. Both conserved end residues are part of each CDR3. D genes are given only for firm matches. For some rows the clone size is stated as once, few or many, or as a class when expanded; others skip it.

clone_size: many; j_call: TRBJ2-7; d_call: NA; v_call: TRBV28; cdr3_nt: TGTGCCAGCAGTTGGAACGGGGCGGCCTACGAGCAGTACTTC; cdr3_aa: CASSWNGAAYEQYF
clone_size: NA; j_call: TRBJ2-2; d_call: TRBD2; v_call: TRBV25-1; cdr3_nt: TGTGCCAGCGAAAACCCCCTAGCGGGACGTAACACCGGGGAGCCGTTTTTT; cdr3_aa: CASENPLAGRNTGEPFF
clone_size: few; j_call: TRBJ2-6; d_call: TRBD1; v_call: TRBV4-2; cdr3_nt: TGTGCCAGCACCCCGACAGGGAATGGGGCCAACGTCCTGACTTTC; cdr3_aa: CASTPTGNGANVLTF
clone_size: many; j_call: TRBJ1-5; d_call: NA; v_call: TRBV6-2/TRBV6-3; cdr3_nt: TGTGCCAGCAGAAGAACAGATAGCAATCAGCCCCAGCATTTT; cdr3_aa: CASRRTDSNQPQHF
clone_size: once; j_call: TRBJ2-7; d_call: NA; v_call: TRBV3-1; cdr3_nt: TGTGCCAGCAGCCAAGGAGGTCCGGGAAGCTCCTACGAGCAGTACTTC; cdr3_aa: CASSQGGPGSSYEQYF
clone_size: NA; j_call: TRBJ2-7; d_call: NA; v_call: TRBV29-1; cdr3_nt: TGCAGCGCACAGGATTCCTACGAGCAGTACTTC; cdr3_aa: CSAQDSYEQYF
clone_size: NA; j_call: TRBJ2-1; d_call: TRBD2; v_call: TRBV12-3/TRBV12-4; cdr3_nt: TGTGCCAGCAGCCCTGGACTAGCGGTCCATGGCTTCTCCTACAATGAGCAGTTCTTC; cdr3_aa: CASSPGLAVHGFSYNEQFF
clone_size: many; j_call: TRBJ2-7; d_call: NA; v_call: TRBV4-1; cdr3_nt: TGCGCCAGCAGCCAAGTGAGTTCCGAGCAGTACTTC; cdr3_aa: CASSQVSSEQYF
clone_size: NA; j_call: TRBJ1-1; d_call: TRBD1; v_call: TRBV3-1; cdr3_nt: TGTGCCAGCAGCCAAGATTGGGACAGGGGTGCCACTGAAGCTTTCTTT; cdr3_aa: CASSQDWDRGATEAFF
clone_size: few; j_call: TRBJ2-7; d_call: NA; v_call: TRBV6-1; cdr3_nt: TGTGCCAGCAGAACCGAGACGCAGGCCAGCTACGAGCAGTACTTC; cdr3_aa: CASRTETQASYEQYF
clone_size: many; j_call: TRBJ2-2; d_call: TRBD1; v_call: TRBV5-4; cdr3_nt: TGTGCCAGCAGCCACGGACAGGGGCACCCGAACACCGGGGAGCTGTTTTTT; cdr3_aa: CASSHGQGHPNTGELFF
clone_size: NA; j_call: TRBJ2-1; d_call: TRBD2; v_call: TRBV2; cdr3_nt: TGTGCCAGCACGCGAGCGGGGGGGTACAATGAGCAGTTCTTC; cdr3_aa: CASTRAGGYNEQFF
clone_size: few; j_call: TRBJ2-2; d_call: NA; v_call: TRBV24-1; cdr3_nt: TGTGCCACCAGTGAACAGTGGGGAGCGGCGAACACCGGGGAGCTGTTTTTT; cdr3_aa: CATSEQWGAANTGELFF
clone_size: NA; j_call: TRBJ1-2; d_call: NA; v_call: TRBV10-3; cdr3_nt: TGTGCCATCAGTGAGGGCGCTTATGGCTACACCTTC; cdr3_aa: CAISEGAYGYTF
clone_size: NA; j_call: TRBJ1-5; d_call: NA; v_call: TRBV21-1; cdr3_nt: TGTGCCAGCAGCAAAGGAGGGCCGGGTAATCAGCCCCAGCATTTT; cdr3_aa: CASSKGGPGNQPQHF
clone_size: many; j_call: TRBJ2-7; d_call: NA; v_call: TRBV29-1; cdr3_nt: TGCAGCGTTGAAGATGAGAAGGACCGGGGGCGTGGAGTCCTCTACGAGCAGTACTTC; cdr3_aa: CSVEDEKDRGRGVLYEQYF
clone_size: few; j_call: TRBJ2-1; d_call: TRBD2; v_call: TRBV7-9; cdr3_nt: TGTGCCAGCAGCTCCTCCGCGGGGGATATCAATGAGCAGTTCTTC; cdr3_aa: CASSSSAGDINEQFF
clone_size: many; j_call: TRBJ1-5; d_call: NA; v_call: TRBV21-1; cdr3_nt: TGTGCCAGCAGCAAATCTACAGAGAATCAGCCCCAGCATTTT; cdr3_aa: CASSKSTENQPQHF
clone_size: many; j_call: TRBJ2-7; d_call: TRBD1; v_call: TRBV6-6; cdr3_nt: TGTGCCAGCGGATGGGACAGGGTCTACGAGCAGTACTTC; cdr3_aa: CASGWDRVYEQYF
clone_size: few; j_call: TRBJ2-7; d_call: NA; v_call: TRBV30; cdr3_nt: TGTGCCTGGAGTAAGGGGAATCCCTACGAGCAGTACTTC; cdr3_aa: CAWSKGNPYEQYF
clone_size: NA; j_call: TRBJ2-7; d_call: TRBD1; v_call: TRBV2; cdr3_nt: TGTGCCAGCAGGGAGGGACAGGCTAACTACGAGAAGTACTTC; cdr3_aa: CASREGQANYEKYF
clone_size: NA; j_call: TRBJ1-1; d_call: NA; v_call: TRBV2; cdr3_nt: TGTGCCAGCAGTCAAGGGAGGGAAGGGAACACTGAAGCTTTCTTT; cdr3_aa: CASSQGREGNTEAFF
clone_size: NA; j_call: TRBJ1-1; d_call: NA; v_call: TRBV4-3; cdr3_nt: TGCGCCAGCAGCCGGGGATTCGAAGCTTTCTTT; cdr3_aa: CASSRGFEAFF